Listed below are T cell receptor beta chains from one sample, sequenced in a study of cytomegalovirus exposure and HLA in healthy donors. Using immunoSEQ multiplex PCR, the repertoire was profiled, and TCRdb retains in-frame clones only, with some absent. The sample gives roughly 120,000 clones, 15% of which show up once; 1.9% is in the top ten. The sequenced sample consisted of PBMCs. The origin of the receptors is a woman between 18 and 29 years old in good health and CMV-seronegative. Each CDR3 is given with its conserved first and last residue. Each record gives: clone size, CDR3 length, J gene, D gene, V gene, CDR3 protein, CDR3 DNA. A D gene is named only where the DNA matches it firmly. Clone size appears in some rows only: once, few, many, or a class for an expanded clone.

clone_size: NA
cdr3_length: 15
j_call: TRBJ2-5
d_call: NA
v_call: TRBV7-2
cdr3_aa: CASSLAGAGRETQYF
cdr3_nt: TGTGCCAGCAGCTTAGCCGGCGCGGGACGGGAGACCCAGTACTTC

clone_size: few
cdr3_length: 14
j_call: TRBJ1-6
d_call: NA
v_call: TRBV6-1
cdr3_aa: CASSEEGKRSPLHF
cdr3_nt: TGTGCCAGCAGTGAAGAGGGGAAGAGATCACCCCTCCACTTT

clone_size: few
cdr3_length: 17
j_call: TRBJ2-5
d_call: TRBD2
v_call: TRBV15
cdr3_aa: CATSLYVGGGQQETQYF
cdr3_nt: TGTGCCACCAGCCTCTACGTCGGCGGGGGGCAACAAGAGACCCAGTACTTC

clone_size: few
cdr3_length: 15
j_call: TRBJ1-6
d_call: NA
v_call: TRBV2
cdr3_aa: CASRLSSSYNSPLHF
cdr3_nt: TGTGCCAGCAGGTTGTCGAGCTCCTATAATTCCCCCCTCCACTTT

clone_size: NA
cdr3_length: 15
j_call: TRBJ2-1
d_call: TRBD2
v_call: TRBV7-3
cdr3_aa: CASSLTGTRGDEQFF
cdr3_nt: TGTGCCAGCAGCTTAACTGGGACTAGGGGCGATGAGCAGTTCTTC

clone_size: NA
cdr3_length: 16
j_call: TRBJ1-2
d_call: NA
v_call: TRBV6-1
cdr3_aa: CASSEDGGSSAYGYTF
cdr3_nt: TGTGCCAGCAGTGAAGATGGGGGGAGCTCCGCCTATGGCTACACCTTC

clone_size: few
cdr3_length: 15
j_call: TRBJ2-2
d_call: NA
v_call: TRBV10-3
cdr3_aa: CAIRGGAPYTGELFF
cdr3_nt: TGTGCCATCAGGGGAGGCGCCCCGTACACCGGGGAGCTGTTTTTT

clone_size: NA
cdr3_length: 18
j_call: TRBJ2-3
d_call: TRBD2
v_call: TRBV5-1
cdr3_aa: CASSWGLAAAPSTDTQYF
cdr3_nt: TGCGCCAGCAGCTGGGGACTAGCGGCCGCCCCTAGCACAGATACGCAGTATTTT

clone_size: NA
cdr3_length: 15
j_call: TRBJ2-2
d_call: NA
v_call: TRBV11-1
cdr3_aa: CASSPRGGGTGELFF
cdr3_nt: TGTGCCAGCAGCCCCCGAGGGGGGGGGACCGGGGAGCTGTTTTTT

clone_size: NA
cdr3_length: 14
j_call: TRBJ2-7
d_call: TRBD1
v_call: TRBV4-1
cdr3_aa: CASSARDRAYEQYF
cdr3_nt: TGCGCCAGCAGCGCTCGGGACAGGGCCTACGAGCAGTACTTC

clone_size: NA
cdr3_length: 16
j_call: TRBJ2-7
d_call: TRBD2
v_call: TRBV7-2
cdr3_aa: CASSPVVGGGQYEQYF
cdr3_nt: TGTGCCAGCAGCCCGGTTGTGGGGGGGGGTCAATACGAGCAGTACTTC

clone_size: NA
cdr3_length: 14
j_call: TRBJ1-5
d_call: NA
v_call: TRBV4-1
cdr3_aa: CASSQGPVGQPQHF
cdr3_nt: TGCGCCAGCAGCCAGGGCCCTGTGGGTCAGCCCCAGCATTTT

clone_size: NA
cdr3_length: 18
j_call: TRBJ1-5
d_call: NA
v_call: TRBV7-9
cdr3_aa: CASSLGVGVGHNNQPQHF
cdr3_nt: TGTGCCAGCAGCTTAGGGGTCGGGGTCGGGCATAACAATCAGCCCCAGCATTTT

clone_size: NA
cdr3_length: 14
j_call: TRBJ1-1
d_call: NA
v_call: TRBV29-1
cdr3_aa: CSVEEGGGGTEAFF
cdr3_nt: TGCAGCGTTGAAGAGGGCGGGGGAGGCACTGAAGCTTTCTTT

clone_size: few
cdr3_length: 15
j_call: TRBJ1-5
d_call: TRBD1
v_call: TRBV27
cdr3_aa: CASSLSGTGNQPQHF
cdr3_nt: TGTGCCAGCAGTTTATCTGGGACAGGGAATCAGCCCCAGCATTTT

clone_size: NA
cdr3_length: 15
j_call: TRBJ2-7
d_call: NA
v_call: TRBV4-2
cdr3_aa: CASSHRGSPSYEQYF
cdr3_nt: TGTGCCAGCAGCCATAGAGGGTCCCCCTCCTACGAGCAGTACTTC

clone_size: few
cdr3_length: 12
j_call: TRBJ2-5
d_call: NA
v_call: TRBV4-2
cdr3_aa: CASSQAGETQYF
cdr3_nt: TGTGCCAGCAGCCAAGCGGGAGAGACCCAGTACTTC

clone_size: NA
cdr3_length: 14
j_call: TRBJ2-7
d_call: NA
v_call: TRBV10-3
cdr3_aa: CATQDTGGTYEQYF
cdr3_nt: TGTGCCACCCAGGACACCGGAGGGACCTACGAGCAGTACTTC

clone_size: NA
cdr3_length: 15
j_call: TRBJ1-1
d_call: NA
v_call: TRBV11-2
cdr3_aa: CASSLVQIGHTEAFF
cdr3_nt: TGTGCCAGCAGCTTAGTACAGATTGGGCACACTGAAGCTTTCTTT

clone_size: NA
cdr3_length: 14
j_call: TRBJ1-5
d_call: NA
v_call: TRBV27
cdr3_aa: CASSLSGGGQPQHF
cdr3_nt: TGTGCCAGCAGTTTATCAGGAGGAGGGCAGCCCCAGCATTTT

clone_size: NA
cdr3_length: 15
j_call: TRBJ1-5
d_call: NA
v_call: TRBV11-1
cdr3_aa: CASSSGPGRNQPQHF
cdr3_nt: TGTGCCAGCAGCTCCGGACCGGGGAGGAATCAGCCCCAGCATTTT

clone_size: NA
cdr3_length: 20
j_call: TRBJ2-1
d_call: TRBD2
v_call: TRBV9
cdr3_aa: CASSVGPLAGEVYGYNEQFF
cdr3_nt: TGTGCCAGCAGCGTAGGGCCACTAGCGGGAGAGGTTTACGGCTACAATGAGCAGTTCTTC

clone_size: NA
cdr3_length: 14
j_call: TRBJ2-7
d_call: TRBD1
v_call: TRBV6-6
cdr3_aa: CASTPDRGTYEQYF
cdr3_nt: TGTGCCAGCACCCCGGACAGGGGGACTTACGAGCAGTACTTC

clone_size: few
cdr3_length: 14
j_call: TRBJ2-7
d_call: TRBD1
v_call: TRBV25-1
cdr3_aa: CASSTGTGDYEQYF
cdr3_nt: TGTGCCAGCAGTACCGGGACAGGAGACTACGAGCAGTACTTC

clone_size: NA
cdr3_length: 12
j_call: TRBJ1-1
d_call: NA
v_call: TRBV19
cdr3_aa: CASSKPGTEAFF
cdr3_nt: TGTGCCAGTAGTAAACCCGGGACTGAAGCTTTCTTT

clone_size: few
cdr3_length: 16
j_call: TRBJ2-6
d_call: NA
v_call: TRBV5-8
cdr3_aa: CASSRAFRAGANVLTF
cdr3_nt: TGTGCCAGCAGCCGAGCCTTCAGGGCCGGGGCCAACGTCCTGACTTTC

clone_size: NA
cdr3_length: 13
j_call: TRBJ2-3
d_call: NA
v_call: TRBV11-1
cdr3_aa: CASSFPNTDTQYF
cdr3_nt: TGTGCCAGCAGCTTCCCAAACACAGATACGCAGTATTTT

clone_size: NA
cdr3_length: 14
j_call: TRBJ2-7
d_call: NA
v_call: TRBV10-1
cdr3_aa: CASRRGTNSYEQYF
cdr3_nt: TGCGCCAGCCGGCGGGGGACAAATTCCTACGAGCAGTACTTC

clone_size: few
cdr3_length: 13
j_call: TRBJ1-5
d_call: NA
v_call: TRBV7-6
cdr3_aa: CASSSGGNQPQHF
cdr3_nt: TGTGCCAGCAGCTCGGGGGGGAATCAGCCCCAGCATTTT

clone_size: few
cdr3_length: 14
j_call: TRBJ2-5
d_call: NA
v_call: TRBV7-2
cdr3_aa: CASSPSGWGETQYF
cdr3_nt: TGTGCCAGCAGCCCAAGCGGGTGGGGAGAGACCCAGTACTTC

clone_size: once
cdr3_length: 13
j_call: TRBJ2-1
d_call: NA
v_call: TRBV9
cdr3_aa: CASSTLGGDEQFF
cdr3_nt: TGTGCCAGCAGTACCCTGGGAGGCGATGAGCAGTTCTTC

clone_size: NA
cdr3_length: 15
j_call: TRBJ2-1
d_call: NA
v_call: TRBV7-2
cdr3_aa: CASSLPVSSYNEQFF
cdr3_nt: TGTGCCAGCAGCTTACCGGTGAGCTCCTACAATGAGCAGTTCTTC

clone_size: NA
cdr3_length: 18
j_call: TRBJ2-7
d_call: TRBD2
v_call: TRBV7-2
cdr3_aa: CASSSGRTSGVSSYEQYF
cdr3_nt: TGTGCCAGCAGCTCAGGACGGACTAGCGGTGTTAGCTCCTACGAGCAGTACTTC

clone_size: few
cdr3_length: 15
j_call: TRBJ2-7
d_call: NA
v_call: TRBV6-1
cdr3_aa: CASSTTGNPTYEQYF
cdr3_nt: TGTGCCAGCAGTACCACAGGGAACCCCACCTACGAGCAGTACTTC

clone_size: NA
cdr3_length: 13
j_call: TRBJ1-2
d_call: NA
v_call: TRBV6-5
cdr3_aa: CASRPTGPDGYTF
cdr3_nt: TGTGCCAGCAGGCCCACAGGTCCCGACGGCTACACCTTC

clone_size: few
cdr3_length: 19
j_call: TRBJ2-7
d_call: TRBD2
v_call: TRBV15
cdr3_aa: CATSRGVGLAGGRPYEQYF
cdr3_nt: TGTGCCACCAGCAGAGGAGTCGGACTAGCGGGAGGCCGACCCTACGAGCAGTACTTC

clone_size: few
cdr3_length: 13
j_call: TRBJ2-1
d_call: NA
v_call: TRBV7-3
cdr3_aa: CASSLTGGNEQFF
cdr3_nt: TGTGCCAGCAGCTTAACTGGGGGGAATGAGCAGTTCTTC

clone_size: few
cdr3_length: 18
j_call: TRBJ1-2
d_call: TRBD1
v_call: TRBV14
cdr3_aa: CASSPWTPGQGRCYGYTF
cdr3_nt: TGTGCCAGCAGCCCCTGGACCCCGGGACAGGGGAGGTGCTATGGCTACACCTTC

clone_size: few
cdr3_length: 16
j_call: TRBJ2-3
d_call: NA
v_call: TRBV5-4
cdr3_aa: CASSPRAGASLDTQYF
cdr3_nt: TGTGCCAGCAGCCCTCGGGCGGGGGCGTCCCTCGATACGCAGTATTTT

clone_size: NA
cdr3_length: 17
j_call: TRBJ2-1
d_call: TRBD1
v_call: TRBV10-3
cdr3_aa: CAISDGTGKDPYNEQFF
cdr3_nt: TGTGCCATCAGTGACGGGACAGGGAAAGACCCCTACAATGAGCAGTTCTTC

clone_size: few
cdr3_length: 14
j_call: TRBJ2-5
d_call: TRBD1
v_call: TRBV5-1
cdr3_aa: CASSLGTGIETQYF
cdr3_nt: TGCGCCAGCAGCTTGGGGACAGGGATCGAGACCCAGTACTTC

clone_size: NA
cdr3_length: 16
j_call: TRBJ2-2
d_call: TRBD2
v_call: TRBV19
cdr3_aa: CASSIPGLVVAGELFF
cdr3_nt: TGTGCCAGTAGTATCCCGGGACTAGTTGTCGCCGGGGAGCTGTTTTTT

clone_size: NA
cdr3_length: 15
j_call: TRBJ2-1
d_call: TRBD1
v_call: TRBV30
cdr3_aa: CAWSRGQGIGNEQFF
cdr3_nt: TGTGCCTGGAGTAGGGGACAGGGGATAGGGAATGAGCAGTTCTTC

clone_size: NA
cdr3_length: 18
j_call: TRBJ2-7
d_call: TRBD2
v_call: TRBV2
cdr3_aa: CASSEWSGTSGRSYEQYF
cdr3_nt: TGTGCCAGCAGTGAATGGTCCGGGACTAGCGGGCGCTCCTACGAGCAGTACTTC

clone_size: NA
cdr3_length: 16
j_call: TRBJ2-2
d_call: TRBD2
v_call: TRBV5-1
cdr3_aa: CASSSGLDRGTGELFF
cdr3_nt: TGCGCCAGCAGCTCTGGACTAGACCGAGGGACCGGGGAGCTGTTTTTT

clone_size: NA
cdr3_length: 13
j_call: TRBJ1-4
d_call: NA
v_call: TRBV28
cdr3_aa: CASSLGAVEKLFF
cdr3_nt: TGTGCCAGCAGTTTGGGGGCTGTAGAAAAACTGTTTTTT

clone_size: few
cdr3_length: 16
j_call: TRBJ2-3
d_call: TRBD2
v_call: TRBV7-2
cdr3_aa: CASSVGTSGVLDTQYF
cdr3_nt: TGTGCCAGCAGCGTGGGGACTAGCGGGGTTTTAGATACGCAGTATTTT

clone_size: NA
cdr3_length: 15
j_call: TRBJ2-3
d_call: TRBD1
v_call: TRBV5-1
cdr3_aa: CASSSDRSYTDTQYF
cdr3_nt: TGCGCCAGCAGCTCGGACAGGTCCTACACAGATACGCAGTATTTT

clone_size: NA
cdr3_length: 16
j_call: TRBJ2-7
d_call: TRBD1
v_call: TRBV6-1
cdr3_aa: CASSEFAGTGGYEQYF
cdr3_nt: TGTGCCAGCAGTGAATTCGCCGGGACAGGGGGTTACGAGCAGTACTTC

clone_size: NA
cdr3_length: 14
j_call: TRBJ2-2
d_call: NA
v_call: TRBV5-4
cdr3_aa: CASSLDPGTGELFF
cdr3_nt: TGTGCCAGCAGCTTGGACCCCGGGACCGGGGAGCTGTTTTTT

clone_size: few
cdr3_length: 15
j_call: TRBJ2-1
d_call: NA
v_call: TRBV5-1
cdr3_aa: CASSLSTSGNNEQFF
cdr3_nt: TGCGCCAGCAGCTTGTCTACCAGCGGCAACAATGAGCAGTTCTTC

clone_size: NA
cdr3_length: 14
j_call: TRBJ1-1
d_call: NA
v_call: TRBV5-4
cdr3_aa: CASSVGVPNTEAFF
cdr3_nt: TGTGCCAGCAGCGTCGGGGTCCCGAACACTGAAGCTTTCTTT

clone_size: NA
cdr3_length: 14
j_call: TRBJ2-4
d_call: NA
v_call: TRBV30
cdr3_aa: CAWSVNLAKNIQYF
cdr3_nt: TGTGCCTGGAGTGTAAACTTAGCCAAAAACATTCAGTACTTC

clone_size: few
cdr3_length: 14
j_call: TRBJ2-7
d_call: TRBD1
v_call: TRBV7-6
cdr3_aa: CASSSRQGSGEQYF
cdr3_nt: TGTGCCAGCAGCTCCAGACAGGGGTCGGGCGAGCAGTACTTC

clone_size: few
cdr3_length: 15
j_call: TRBJ2-1
d_call: TRBD1
v_call: TRBV5-4
cdr3_aa: CASSAWTGAYNEQFF
cdr3_nt: TGTGCCAGCAGCGCCTGGACAGGAGCCTACAATGAGCAGTTCTTC

clone_size: few
cdr3_length: 13
j_call: TRBJ2-5
d_call: NA
v_call: TRBV10-3
cdr3_aa: CAISQGQGETQYF
cdr3_nt: TGTGCCATCAGTCAAGGGCAGGGAGAGACCCAGTACTTC

clone_size: few
cdr3_length: 15
j_call: TRBJ2-7
d_call: TRBD1
v_call: TRBV7-2
cdr3_aa: CASSLIGDRGYEQYF
cdr3_nt: TGTGCCAGCAGCTTAATTGGGGACAGGGGTTACGAGCAGTACTTC

clone_size: few
cdr3_length: 15
j_call: TRBJ1-2
d_call: NA
v_call: TRBV6-5
cdr3_aa: CASSYFVGPNYGYTF
cdr3_nt: TGTGCCAGCAGTTACTTTGTGGGGCCCAACTATGGCTACACCTTC

clone_size: NA
cdr3_length: 15
j_call: TRBJ1-1
d_call: NA
v_call: TRBV9
cdr3_aa: CASSAEWTVGTEAFF
cdr3_nt: TGTGCCAGCAGCGCCGAGTGGACAGTGGGCACTGAAGCTTTCTTT

clone_size: NA
cdr3_length: 15
j_call: TRBJ2-5
d_call: NA
v_call: TRBV10-1
cdr3_aa: CASSSRRDSQETQYF
cdr3_nt: TGCGCCAGCAGTTCCCGCCGGGACTCCCAAGAGACCCAGTACTTC